This paragraph reports one TCR beta chain. Its matching antigen is unknown. The observed sequence ends 3 residues before the CDR3 terminus, with the missing tail filled in from the germline J gene. The data stem from a study of T cells in women clearing cervical HPV infection. Study-level background: Blood came at first lesion visit for cases, post-clearance for controls. Study-level results: A classifier using richness and V gene abundances reached an AUC of around 0.81. Cases carried less TRBV6-7 than controls: roughly 0.11% versus 0.16%.

The ends were cut back, 1 base at V and 6 bases at J, with 9 bases in the middle. The CDR3 is 13 residues long. The germline CDR1 and CDR2 sequences are SGHRS and YFSETQ. Genomic DNA, averaging around 1,200 ng per sample, yielded TCR beta CDR3 via immunoSEQ. Only in-frame clones appear in the TCRdb table, and some are missing; sequencing was by immunoSEQ multiplex PCR. This sample's clone table lists just under 35,000 clones. This clonotype was sampled from a woman aged 18-70 years with a cervical HPV16 infection that either progressed to CIN3+ or cleared (not recorded which). The chain employs TRBV5-1 and TRBJ2-3; the D is unclear. Sequences were obtained from blood buffy coat. The CDR3: CASSLPMADTQYF. Partial CDR3 DNA: TGCGCCAGCAGCTTGCCGATGGCCGATACG.